The rows below give T cell receptor beta chains drawn from one sample of a study of T cell repertoires in cytomegalovirus infection. One entry per CDR3 protein results from TCRdb running MiXCR on the reads. The sample carries hundreds of thousands of distinct CDR3 sequences, 25% to 40% recorded once. Sequencing was carried out using PBMCs. The receptor set was obtained from a human donor in good health (CMV status not recorded). Some clones in this sample may be carry-over from other donors' samples. The CDR3 runs from the conserved cysteine through the conserved F or W. A D gene is named only where the DNA matches it firmly. Rows may omit the clone size; those that give it use once, few, many or a size class.

CDR3aa | CDR3nt | j_gene | abundance | len | v_gene | d_gene
CASRLRGDSYEQYF | TGTGCCTCAAGGTTGAGGGGGGACTCCTACGAGCAGTACTTC | TRBJ2-7 | . | 14 | TRBV10-3 | .
CASSYSPSNEQFF | TGTGCCAGCAGTTACTCGCCTAGCAATGAGCAGTTCTTC | TRBJ2-1 | . | 13 | TRBV6-2/TRBV6-3 | .
CASSQYREQFF | TGTGCCAGCAGTCAGTACAGAGAGCAGTTCTTC | TRBJ2-1 | few | 11 | TRBV12-3/TRBV12-4 | .
CASSNSQDKAFF | TGTGCCAGCAGTAACTCTCAGGATAAAGCTTTCTTT | TRBJ1-1 | . | 12 | TRBV6-5 | .
CASRPDRVDSGANVLTF | TGTGCCAGTAGGCCTGACAGGGTTGACTCTGGGGCCAACGTCCTGACTTTC | TRBJ2-6 | few | 17 | TRBV19 | TRBD1
CASSYPGRDYEQYF | TGTGCCAGCAGTTACCCCGGACGGGACTACGAGCAGTACTTC | TRBJ2-7 | few | 14 | TRBV6-2/TRBV6-3 | .
CASSPATSGGVYNEQFF | TGTGCCAGCAGCCCCGCGACTAGCGGGGGGGTCTACAATGAGCAGTTCTTC | TRBJ2-1 | . | 17 | TRBV7-8 | TRBD2
CASSVYSEQYF | TGTGCCAGCAGTGTGTACAGCGAGCAGTACTTC | TRBJ2-7 | . | 11 | TRBV2 | .
CASSRPGQGAETQYF | TGTGCCAGCAGCCGGCCGGGACAGGGGGCCGAGACCCAGTACTTC | TRBJ2-5 | few | 15 | TRBV11-2 | TRBD1
CASSSPGQAYYEQYF | TGTGCCAGCAGTTCCCCGGGACAGGCGTACTACGAGCAGTACTTC | TRBJ2-7 | few | 15 | TRBV27 | TRBD1
CASSLRTGDNQPQHF | TGTGCCAGCAGCTTAAGGACAGGGGACAATCAGCCCCAGCATTTT | TRBJ1-5 | . | 15 | TRBV7-8 | TRBD1
CASSQTGPGWLSNQPQHF | TGTGCCAGTAGCCAGACAGGGCCCGGCTGGCTAAGCAATCAGCCCCAGCATTTT | TRBJ1-5 | . | 18 | TRBV19 | TRBD1
CSVGVTSRNTEAFF | TGCAGCGTTGGCGTGACCAGCCGGAACACTGAAGCTTTCTTT | TRBJ1-1 | few | 14 | TRBV29-1 | .
CASSSPGSSTDTQYF | TGTGCCAGCAGCTCCCCCGGTAGCAGCACAGATACGCAGTATTTT | TRBJ2-3 | . | 15 | TRBV7-6 | .
CASSHTNQPQHF | TGTGCCAGCAGCCACACCAATCAGCCCCAGCATTTT | TRBJ1-5 | many | 12 | TRBV7-2 | .
CASSQEVTTRGSRANQPKHF | TGCGCCAGCAGCCAAGAAGTCACGACGAGGGGTTCTCGGGCCAATCAGCCCAAGCATTTT | TRBJ1-5 | . | 20 | TRBV4-1 | .
CASSLSTDDQLAKNIQYF | TGTGCCAGCAGTCTCTCGACCGACGACCAACTAGCCAAAAACATTCAGTACTTC | TRBJ2-4 | few | 18 | TRBV28 | .
CASSHLWEETQYF | TGTGCCAGCAGCCATCTGTGGGAAGAGACCCAGTACTTC | TRBJ2-5 | . | 13 | TRBV7-9 | .
CAISRDSPNSPLHF | TGTGCCATCAGTAGGGACAGCCCAAATTCACCCCTCCACTTT | TRBJ1-6 | few | 14 | TRBV10-3 | TRBD1